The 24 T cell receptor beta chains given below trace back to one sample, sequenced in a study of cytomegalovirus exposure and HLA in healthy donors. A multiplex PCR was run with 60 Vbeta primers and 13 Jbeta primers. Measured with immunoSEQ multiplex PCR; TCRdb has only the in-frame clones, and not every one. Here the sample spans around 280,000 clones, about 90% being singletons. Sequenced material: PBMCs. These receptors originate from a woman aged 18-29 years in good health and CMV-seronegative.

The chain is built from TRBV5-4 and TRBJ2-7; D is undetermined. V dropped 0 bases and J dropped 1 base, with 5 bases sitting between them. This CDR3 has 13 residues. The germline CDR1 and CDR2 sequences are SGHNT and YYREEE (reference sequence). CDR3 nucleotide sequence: TGTGCCAGCAGCTTGGAACAGTCCTACGAGCAGTACTTC. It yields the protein CASSLEQSYEQYF.

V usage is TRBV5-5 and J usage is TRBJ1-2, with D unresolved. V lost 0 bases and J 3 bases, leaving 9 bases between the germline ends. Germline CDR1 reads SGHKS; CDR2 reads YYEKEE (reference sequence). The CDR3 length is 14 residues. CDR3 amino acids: CASSLAENYYGYTF. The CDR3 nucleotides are TGTGCCAGCAGCTTGGCGGAGAACTACTATGGCTACACCTTC.

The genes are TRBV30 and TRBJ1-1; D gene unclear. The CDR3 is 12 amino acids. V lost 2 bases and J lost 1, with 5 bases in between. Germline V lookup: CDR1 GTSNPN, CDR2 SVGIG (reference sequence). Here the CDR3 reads CAWSPQNTEAFF. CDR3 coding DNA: TGTGCCTGGAGTCCCCAGAACACTGAAGCTTTCTTT.

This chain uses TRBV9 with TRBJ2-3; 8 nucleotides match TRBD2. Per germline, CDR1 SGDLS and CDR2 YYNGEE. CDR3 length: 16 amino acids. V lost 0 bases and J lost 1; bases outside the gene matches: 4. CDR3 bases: TGTGCCAGCAGCGTAGATGGGCGGGGGGGCACAGATACGCAGTATTTT. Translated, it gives CASSVDGRGGTDTQYF.

CDR3 in DNA: TGTGCCAGCAGCCTCCGACAGGTTCATCAGTTCTTC. This codes for CASSLRQVHQFF. The chain combines TRBV11-2 with TRBJ2-1, with D perhaps matching TRBD1 (6 bases). CDR1 and CDR2 from the germline V gene are SGHAT and FQNNGV. Trimming left V 5 bases short and J 13 bases short, with 15 bases between. The CDR3 loop spans 12 amino acids.

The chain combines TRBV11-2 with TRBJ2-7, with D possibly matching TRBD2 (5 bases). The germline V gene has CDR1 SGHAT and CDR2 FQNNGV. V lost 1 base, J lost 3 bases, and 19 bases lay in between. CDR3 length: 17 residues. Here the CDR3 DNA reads TGTGCCAGCAGCTTAGTTTTTTCGGCGGCCGGGGACTACGAGCAGTACTTC. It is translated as CASSLVFSAAGDYEQYF.

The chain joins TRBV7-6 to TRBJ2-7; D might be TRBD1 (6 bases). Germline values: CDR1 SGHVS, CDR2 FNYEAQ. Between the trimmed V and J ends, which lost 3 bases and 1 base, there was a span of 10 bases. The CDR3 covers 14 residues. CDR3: CASSLRTASYEQYF. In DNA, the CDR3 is TGTGCCAGCAGCTTGAGGACAGCTTCCTACGAGCAGTACTTC. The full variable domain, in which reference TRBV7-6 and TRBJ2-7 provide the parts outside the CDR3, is GAGVSQSPRYKVTKRGQDVALRCDPISGHVSLYWYRQALGQGPEFLTYFNYEAQQDKSGLPNDRFSAERPEGSISTLTIQRTEQRDSAMYRCASSLRTASYEQYFGPGTRLTVT.

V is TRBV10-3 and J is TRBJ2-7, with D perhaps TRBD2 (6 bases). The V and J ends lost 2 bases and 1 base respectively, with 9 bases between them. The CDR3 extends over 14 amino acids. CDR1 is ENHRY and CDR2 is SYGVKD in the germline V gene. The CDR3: CAISERGISYEQYF. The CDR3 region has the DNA TGTGCCATCAGTGAGCGGGGGATATCCTACGAGCAGTACTTC.

The CDR3 loop is CASSEGTASDTQYF. The CDR3 region has the DNA TGTGCCAGCAGTGAGGGGACTGCCTCAGATACGCAGTATTTT. The chain employs TRBV6-4 and TRBJ2-3, with D perhaps matching TRBD2 (6 bases). The V and J ends lost 3 bases and 4 bases respectively, with 11 bases between them. This CDR3 region has 14 residues. CDR1 is MRHNA and CDR2 is SNTAGT in the germline V gene.

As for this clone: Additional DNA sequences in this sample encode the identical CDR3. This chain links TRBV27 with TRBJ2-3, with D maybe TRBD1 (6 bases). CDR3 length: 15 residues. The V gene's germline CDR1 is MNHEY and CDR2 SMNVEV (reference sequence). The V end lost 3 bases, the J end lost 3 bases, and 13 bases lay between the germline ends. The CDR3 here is CASSFWGPGTDTQYF. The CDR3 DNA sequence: TGTGCCAGCAGTTTTTGGGGGCCTGGAACAGATACGCAGTATTTT.

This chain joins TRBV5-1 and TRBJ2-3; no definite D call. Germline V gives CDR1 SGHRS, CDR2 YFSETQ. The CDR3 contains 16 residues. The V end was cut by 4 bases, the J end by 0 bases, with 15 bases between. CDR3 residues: CASSARLASSTDTQYF. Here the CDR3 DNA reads TGCGCCAGCAGCGCCAGATTAGCCAGTAGCACAGATACGCAGTATTTT. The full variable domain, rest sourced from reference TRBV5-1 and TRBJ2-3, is KAGVTQTPRYLIKTRGQQVTLSCSPISGHRSVSWYQQTPGQGLQFLFEYFSETQRNKGNFPGRFSGRQFSNSRSEMNVSTLELGDSALYLCASSARLASSTDTQYFGPGTRLTVL.

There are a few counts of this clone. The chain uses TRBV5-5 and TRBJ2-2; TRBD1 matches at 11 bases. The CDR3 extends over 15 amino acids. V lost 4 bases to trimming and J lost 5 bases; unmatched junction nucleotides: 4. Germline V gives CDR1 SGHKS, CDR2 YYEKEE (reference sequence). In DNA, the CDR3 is TGTGCCAGCAGCCACGGGACAGGGGGGACCGGGGAGCTGTTTTTT. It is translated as CASSHGTGGTGELFF.

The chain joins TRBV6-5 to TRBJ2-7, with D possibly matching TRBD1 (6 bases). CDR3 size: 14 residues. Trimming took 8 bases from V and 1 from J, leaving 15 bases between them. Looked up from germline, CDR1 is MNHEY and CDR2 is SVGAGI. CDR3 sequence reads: CASQSSTGSYEQYF. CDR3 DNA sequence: TGTGCCAGCCAATCATCCACAGGGTCCTACGAGCAGTACTTC.

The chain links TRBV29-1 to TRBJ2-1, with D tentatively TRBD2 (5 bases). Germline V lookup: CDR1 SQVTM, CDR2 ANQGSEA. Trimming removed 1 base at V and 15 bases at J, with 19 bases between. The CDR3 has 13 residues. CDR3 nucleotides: TGCAGCGTTGAAGGAGCAACTAGAATTTTTCCGTTCTTC. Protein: CSVEGATRIFPFF.

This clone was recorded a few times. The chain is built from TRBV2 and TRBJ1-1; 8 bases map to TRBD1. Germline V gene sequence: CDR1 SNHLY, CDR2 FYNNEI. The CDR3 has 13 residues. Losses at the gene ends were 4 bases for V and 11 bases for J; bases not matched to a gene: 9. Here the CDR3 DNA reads TGTGCCAGCAGTGTAGAGGCAGGGGGCAGTGCTTTCTTT. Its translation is CASSVEAGGSAFF.

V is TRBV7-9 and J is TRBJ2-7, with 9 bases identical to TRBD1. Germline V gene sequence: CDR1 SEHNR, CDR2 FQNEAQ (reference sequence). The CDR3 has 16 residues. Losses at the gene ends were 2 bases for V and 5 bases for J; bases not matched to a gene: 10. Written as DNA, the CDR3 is TGTGCCAGCAGCTTAAGGGGGGGACAGGGTCTACACGAGCAGTACTTC. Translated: CASSLRGGQGLHEQYF.

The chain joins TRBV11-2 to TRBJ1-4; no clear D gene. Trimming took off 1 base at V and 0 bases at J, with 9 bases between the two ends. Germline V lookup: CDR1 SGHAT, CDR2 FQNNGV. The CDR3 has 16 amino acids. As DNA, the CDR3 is TGTGCCAGCAGCTTAGGGGCAGTCGCAACTAATGAAAAACTGTTTTTT. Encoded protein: CASSLGAVATNEKLFF.

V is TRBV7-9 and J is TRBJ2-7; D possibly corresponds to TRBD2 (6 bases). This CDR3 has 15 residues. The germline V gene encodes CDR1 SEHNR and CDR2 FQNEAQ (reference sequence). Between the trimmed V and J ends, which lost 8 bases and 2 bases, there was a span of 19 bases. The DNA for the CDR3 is TGTGCCAGCGAGGCCCTCGGGACTTCTACCTACGAGCAGTACTTC. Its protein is CASEALGTSTYEQYF.

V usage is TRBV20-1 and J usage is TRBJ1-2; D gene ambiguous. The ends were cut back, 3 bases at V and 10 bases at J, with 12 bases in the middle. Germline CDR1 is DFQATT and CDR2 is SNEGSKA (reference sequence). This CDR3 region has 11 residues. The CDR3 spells CSASMGEYYTF. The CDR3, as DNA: TGCAGTGCTAGTATGGGCGAGTACTACACCTTC.

In DNA form, the CDR3 reads TGTGCCAGCATCCCACCATCCGGGACAGGGATGAATCAGCCCCAGCATTTT. Translating it yields CASIPPSGTGMNQPQHF. This rearrangement joins TRBV13 to TRBJ1-5, with TRBD1 matching 9 bases. The CDR3 is made up of 17 amino acids. V shed 7 bases and J 4 bases; nucleotides not matched to a gene: 14. Germline V lookup: CDR1 PRHDT, CDR2 FYEKMQ (reference sequence).

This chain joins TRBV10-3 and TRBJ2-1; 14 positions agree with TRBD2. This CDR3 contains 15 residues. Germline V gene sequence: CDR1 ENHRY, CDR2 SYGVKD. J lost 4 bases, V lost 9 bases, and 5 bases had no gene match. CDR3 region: CAIKGLAGEYNEQFF. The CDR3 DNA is TGTGCCATTAAGGGACTAGCGGGGGAGTACAATGAGCAGTTCTTC.

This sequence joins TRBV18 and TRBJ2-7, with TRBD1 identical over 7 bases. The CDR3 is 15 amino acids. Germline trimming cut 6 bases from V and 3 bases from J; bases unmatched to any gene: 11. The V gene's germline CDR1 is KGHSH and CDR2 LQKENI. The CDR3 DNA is TGTGCCAGCTCCCCTCTCCCGGGACAGCACTACGAGCAGTACTTC. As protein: CASSPLPGQHYEQYF.

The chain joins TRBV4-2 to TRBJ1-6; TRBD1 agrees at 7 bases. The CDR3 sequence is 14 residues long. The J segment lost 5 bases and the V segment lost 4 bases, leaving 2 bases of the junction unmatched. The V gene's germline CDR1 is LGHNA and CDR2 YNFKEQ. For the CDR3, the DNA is TGTGCCAGCAGCCCCCAGGGGGATAATTCACCCCTCCACTTT. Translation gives CASSPQGDNSPLHF.

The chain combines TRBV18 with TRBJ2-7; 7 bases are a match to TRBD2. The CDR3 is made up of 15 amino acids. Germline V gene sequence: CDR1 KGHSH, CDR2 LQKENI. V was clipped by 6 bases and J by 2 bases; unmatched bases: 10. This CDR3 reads CASSPGGRAAYEQYF. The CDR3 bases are TGTGCCAGCTCCCCAGGAGGGAGGGCCGCCTACGAGCAGTACTTC.